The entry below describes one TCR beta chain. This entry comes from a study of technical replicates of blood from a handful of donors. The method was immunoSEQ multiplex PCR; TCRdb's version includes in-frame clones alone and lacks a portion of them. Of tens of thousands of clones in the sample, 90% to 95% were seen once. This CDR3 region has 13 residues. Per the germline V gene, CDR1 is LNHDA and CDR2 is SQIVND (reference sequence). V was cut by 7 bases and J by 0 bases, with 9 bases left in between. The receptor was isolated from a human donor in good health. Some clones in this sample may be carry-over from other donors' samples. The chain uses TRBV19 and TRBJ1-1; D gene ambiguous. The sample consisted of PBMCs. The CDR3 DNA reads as TGTGCCAGTAAGCGGAACATGAACACTGAAGCTTTCTTT. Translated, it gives CASKRNMNTEAFF.